This T cell receptor (beta chain) is from a study of cytomegalovirus exposure and HLA in healthy donors. Both 60 Vbeta primers and 13 Jbeta primers went into the PCR. Sequencing used immunoSEQ multiplex PCR; TCRdb keeps in-frame clones, though not all of them. The sample holds 80,000 to 100,000 clones, more than 60% seen once. With V trimmed by 3 bases and J by 0 bases, 20 bases remained unmatched. Germline lookup yields CDR1 MNHEY and CDR2 SMNVEV (reference sequence). The CDR3 spans 21 residues. The chain carries TRBV27 and TRBJ2-7; 10 positions match TRBD2. The sample was PBMCs. This receptor was taken from a man between 50 and 59 years old in good health and CMV-seropositive. CDR3 nucleotide sequence: TGTGCCAGCAGTTTCGACTCACCCTGGGCTAGCGGGGGCCGCAGCTCCTACGAGCAGTACTTC. Amino acid sequence: CASSFDSPWASGGRSSYEQYF.